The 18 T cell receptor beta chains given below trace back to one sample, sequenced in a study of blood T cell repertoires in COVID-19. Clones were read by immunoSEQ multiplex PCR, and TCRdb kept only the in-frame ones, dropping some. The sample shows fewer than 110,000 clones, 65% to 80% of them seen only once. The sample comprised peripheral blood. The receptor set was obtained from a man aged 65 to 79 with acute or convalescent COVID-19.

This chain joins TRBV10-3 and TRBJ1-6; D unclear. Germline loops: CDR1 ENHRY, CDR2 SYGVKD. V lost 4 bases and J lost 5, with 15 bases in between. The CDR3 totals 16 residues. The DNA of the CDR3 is TGTGCCATCAGTGCCTTTAGGCAGGCCGATAATTCACCCCTCCACTTT. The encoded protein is CAISAFRQADNSPLHF.

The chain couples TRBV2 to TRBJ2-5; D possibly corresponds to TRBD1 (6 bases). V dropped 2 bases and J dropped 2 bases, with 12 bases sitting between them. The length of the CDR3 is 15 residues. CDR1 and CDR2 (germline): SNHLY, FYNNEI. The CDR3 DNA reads TGTGCCAGCAGTGAATCCAGGGGAGAACAAGAGACCCAGTACTTC. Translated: CASSESRGEQETQYF.

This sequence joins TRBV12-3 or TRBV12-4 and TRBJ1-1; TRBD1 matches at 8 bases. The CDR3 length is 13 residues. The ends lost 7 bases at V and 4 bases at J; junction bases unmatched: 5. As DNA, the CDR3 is TGTGCCAGCATCGCTACAGGGGGCACTGAAGCTTTCTTT. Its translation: CASIATGGTEAFF.

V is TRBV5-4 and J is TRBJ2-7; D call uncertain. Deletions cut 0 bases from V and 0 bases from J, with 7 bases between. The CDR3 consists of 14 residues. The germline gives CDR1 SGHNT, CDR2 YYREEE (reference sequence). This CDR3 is CASSLGLFSYEQYF. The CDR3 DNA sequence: TGTGCCAGCAGCTTGGGACTTTTCTCCTACGAGCAGTACTTC. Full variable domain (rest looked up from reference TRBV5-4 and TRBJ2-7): ETGVTQSPTHLIKTRGQQVTLRCSSQSGHNTVSWYQQALGQGPQFIFQYYREEENGRGNFPPRFSGLQFPNYSSELNVNALELDDSALYLCASSLGLFSYEQYFGPGTRLTVT.

The CDR3 DNA sequence: TGCGCCAGCAAATTGGGGACAGGGTCCAATGAGCAGTTCTTC. It is translated as CASKLGTGSNEQFF. The rearrangement joins TRBV5-1 to TRBJ2-1; 9 nucleotides match TRBD1. The CDR3 runs to 14 residues. Germline values: CDR1 SGHRS, CDR2 YFSETQ. J was trimmed by 6 bases and V by 6 bases; bases with no gene match: 7.

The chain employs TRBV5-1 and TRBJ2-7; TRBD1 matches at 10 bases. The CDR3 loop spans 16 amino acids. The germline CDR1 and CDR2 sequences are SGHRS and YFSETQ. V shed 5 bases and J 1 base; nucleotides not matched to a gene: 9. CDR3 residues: CASSRVGQGSSYEQYF. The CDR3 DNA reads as TGCGCCAGCAGTCGCGTGGGACAGGGGAGTTCCTACGAGCAGTACTTC.

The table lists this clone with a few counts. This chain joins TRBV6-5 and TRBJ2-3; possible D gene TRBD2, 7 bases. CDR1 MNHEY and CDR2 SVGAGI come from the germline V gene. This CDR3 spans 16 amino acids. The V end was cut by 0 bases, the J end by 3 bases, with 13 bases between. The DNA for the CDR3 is TGTGCCAGCAGTTACTCGAACAGGGAGGGAACAGATACGCAGTATTTT. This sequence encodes CASSYSNREGTDTQYF.

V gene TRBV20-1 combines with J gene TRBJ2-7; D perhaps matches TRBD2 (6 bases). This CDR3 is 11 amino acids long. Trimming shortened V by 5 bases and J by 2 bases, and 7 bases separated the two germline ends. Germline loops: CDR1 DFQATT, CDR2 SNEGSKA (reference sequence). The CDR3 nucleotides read TGCAGTGCTCGGACTACCTACGAGCAGTACTTC. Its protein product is CSARTTYEQYF.

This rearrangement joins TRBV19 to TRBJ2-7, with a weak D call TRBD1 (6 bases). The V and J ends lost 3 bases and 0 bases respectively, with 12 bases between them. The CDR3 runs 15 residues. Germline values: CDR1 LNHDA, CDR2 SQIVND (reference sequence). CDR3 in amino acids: CASSMGQLVSYEQYF. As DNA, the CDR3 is TGTGCCAGTAGTATGGGACAACTTGTCTCCTACGAGCAGTACTTC. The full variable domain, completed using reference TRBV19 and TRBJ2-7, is DGGITQSPKYLFRKEGQNVTLSCEQNLNHDAMYWYRQDPGQGLRLIYYSQIVNDFQKGDIAEGYSVSREKKESFPLTVTSAQKNPTAFYLCASSMGQLVSYEQYFGPGTRLTVT.

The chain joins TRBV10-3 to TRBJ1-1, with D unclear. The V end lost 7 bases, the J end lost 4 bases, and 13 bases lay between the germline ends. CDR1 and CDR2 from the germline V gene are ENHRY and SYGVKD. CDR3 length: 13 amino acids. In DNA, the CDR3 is TGTGCCATCAATAGGCAGGAGGGCACTGAAGCTTTCTTT. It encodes CAINRQEGTEAFF.

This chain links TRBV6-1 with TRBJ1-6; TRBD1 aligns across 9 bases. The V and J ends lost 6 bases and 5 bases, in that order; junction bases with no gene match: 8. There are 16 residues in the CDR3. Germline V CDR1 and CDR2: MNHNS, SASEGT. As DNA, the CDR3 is TGTGCCAGCAGGGAACAGGGGGCGAGAAATAATTCACCCCTCCACTTT. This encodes CASREQGARNNSPLHF.

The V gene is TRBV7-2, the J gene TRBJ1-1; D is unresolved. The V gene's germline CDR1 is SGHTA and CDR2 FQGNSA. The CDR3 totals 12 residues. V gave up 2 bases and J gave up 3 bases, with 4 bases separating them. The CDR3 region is CASSLTHTEAFF. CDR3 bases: TGTGCCAGCAGCTTAACACACACTGAAGCTTTCTTT.

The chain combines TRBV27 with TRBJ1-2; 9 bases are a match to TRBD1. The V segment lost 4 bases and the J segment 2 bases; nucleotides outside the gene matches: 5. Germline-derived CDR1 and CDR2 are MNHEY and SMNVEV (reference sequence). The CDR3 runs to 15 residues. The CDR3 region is CASSSRDRANYGYTF. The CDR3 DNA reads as TGTGCCAGCAGTTCCCGGGACAGGGCCAACTATGGCTACACCTTC.

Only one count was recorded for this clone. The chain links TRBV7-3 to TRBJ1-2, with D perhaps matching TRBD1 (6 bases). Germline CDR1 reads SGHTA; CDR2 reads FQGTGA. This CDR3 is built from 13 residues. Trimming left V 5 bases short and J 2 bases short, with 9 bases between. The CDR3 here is CASSGQPNYGYTF. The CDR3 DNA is TGTGCCAGCAGCGGACAGCCGAACTATGGCTACACCTTC.

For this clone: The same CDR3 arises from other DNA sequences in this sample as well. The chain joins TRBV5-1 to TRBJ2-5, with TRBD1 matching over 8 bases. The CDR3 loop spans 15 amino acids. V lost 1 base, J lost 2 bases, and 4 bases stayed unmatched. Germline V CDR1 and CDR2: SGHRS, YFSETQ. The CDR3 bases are TGCGCCAGCAGCTTGTTTGGACAGGGACAAGAGACCCAGTACTTC. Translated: CASSLFGQGQETQYF.

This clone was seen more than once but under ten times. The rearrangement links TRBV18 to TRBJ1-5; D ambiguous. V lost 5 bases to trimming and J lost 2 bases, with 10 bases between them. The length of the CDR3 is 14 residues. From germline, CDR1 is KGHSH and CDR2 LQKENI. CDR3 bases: TGTGCCAGCTCATGGGAGGGCGGCAATCAGCCCCAGCATTTT. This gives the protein CASSWEGGNQPQHF.

CDR3 DNA: TGTGCCAGCAGCGTAGCCGGGACTAGGAGGGAGCAGTACTTC. Protein: CASSVAGTRREQYF. The chain couples TRBV9 to TRBJ2-7, with 8 bases that match TRBD2. The J segment lost 7 bases and the V segment lost 0 bases, leaving 6 bases of the junction unmatched. This CDR3 is built from 14 residues. From germline, CDR1 is SGDLS and CDR2 YYNGEE.

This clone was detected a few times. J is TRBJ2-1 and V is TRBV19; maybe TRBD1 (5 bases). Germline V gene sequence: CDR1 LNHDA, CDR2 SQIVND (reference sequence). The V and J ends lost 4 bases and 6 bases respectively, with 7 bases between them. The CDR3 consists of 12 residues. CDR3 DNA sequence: TGTGCCAGTAGTAGCAGGGCCAATGAGCAGTTCTTC. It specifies CASSSRANEQFF.